Below, 27 T cell receptor beta chains from the same sample are listed, as sequenced in a study of CD8 T cells in ankylosing spondylitis. TCRdb re-called the 5' RACE reads through MiXCR, storing one row per CDR3 protein. Of about 36,000 distinct CDR3 sequences in the sample, approximately 5.9% are singletons; the top ten hold roughly 12%. Material for sequencing was blood, either unsorted or a sorted T cell fraction (not recorded which). All receptors come from a male donor with ankylosing spondylitis or in good health (not recorded which).

V gene TRBV11-2 combines with J gene TRBJ2-7; 8 bases agree with TRBD1. The germline gives CDR1 SGHAT, CDR2 FQNNGV. With V trimmed by 4 bases and J by 5 bases, 7 bases remained unmatched. This CDR3 is 14 amino acids long. DNA for the CDR3: TGTGCCAGCAGCTCCCCCGGACAGGGCGACGAGCAGTACTTC. Residues: CASSSPGQGDEQYF.

The chain combines TRBV7-2 with TRBJ2-3, with D possibly being TRBD1 (7 bases). Looked up from germline, CDR1 is SGHTA and CDR2 is FQGNSA. V lost 6 bases, J lost 2 bases, and 12 bases lay in between. The CDR3 covers 14 residues. The CDR3 loop is CASRRGQHTDTQYF. CDR3 nucleotides: TGTGCCAGCAGGCGGGGACAGCACACAGATACGCAGTATTTT. The whole variable domain, remainder taken from reference TRBV7-2 and TRBJ2-3, is GAGVSQSPSNKVTEKGKDVELRCDPISGHTALYWYRQSLGQGLEFLIYFQGNSAPDKSGLPSDRFSAERTGGSVSTLTIQRTQQEDSAVYLCASRRGQHTDTQYFGPGTRLTVL.

The chain combines TRBV3-1 with TRBJ2-3; D gene unclear. This CDR3 spans 20 amino acids. Per germline, CDR1 LGHDT and CDR2 YNNKEL (reference sequence). Trimming took 5 bases from V and 0 from J, leaving 27 bases between them. CDR3 in DNA: TGTGCCAGCAGCTGCAGGCTCCTCTCCTGGTCTAAACCTAGCACAGATACGCAGTATTTT. It is translated as CASSCRLLSWSKPSTDTQYF.

This clonotype has ten or more counts. The chain couples TRBV27 to TRBJ2-1; 7 nucleotides match TRBD1. J gave up 0 bases and V 7 bases, and 12 bases lay outside the gene matches. Germline values: CDR1 MNHEY, CDR2 SMNVEV (reference sequence). The CDR3 covers 17 residues. CDR3 residues: CASTGTASIISYNEQFF. The CDR3 nucleotides read TGTGCCAGCACCGGGACAGCCAGTATTATCTCCTACAATGAGCAGTTCTTC.

This clonotype was recorded at least ten times. The rearrangement joins TRBV27 to TRBJ2-7; 10 positions agree with TRBD2. CDR3 length: 14 amino acids. From germline, CDR1 is MNHEY and CDR2 SMNVEV (reference sequence). The V gene end was trimmed by 7 bases and the J gene end by 5 bases; junction bases not matched to a gene: 8. CDR3 residues: CASTRAGGAHEQYF. The CDR3 DNA sequence: TGTGCCAGCACCAGAGCGGGGGGGGCCCACGAGCAGTACTTC.

Many counts were recorded for this clonotype. This chain uses TRBV29-1 with TRBJ1-2; unclear D gene. Germline V gives CDR1 SQVTM, CDR2 ANQGSEA. This CDR3 region has 12 residues. Deletions cut 7 bases from V and 8 bases from J, with 17 bases between. This CDR3 is CSAMDPTDGYTF. DNA of the CDR3: TGCAGCGCCATGGACCCAACCGACGGCTACACCTTC.

This clonotype has more than one count but fewer than ten. The chain uses TRBV20-1 and TRBJ2-7; 7 nucleotides match TRBD1. The trim removed 4 bases at V and 3 bases at J, leaving 6 bases unmatched. Looked up from germline, CDR1 is DFQATT and CDR2 is SNEGSKA (reference sequence). The CDR3 contains 13 residues. This CDR3 reads CSATGQPLYEQYF. CDR3 sequence (DNA): TGCAGTGCTACGGGACAGCCCCTCTACGAGCAGTACTTC.

This clonotype was detected many times. This chain links TRBV5-1 with TRBJ2-7, with TRBD2 as a possible D gene (5 bases). CDR1 is SGHRS, CDR2 YFSETQ, per germline. There are 13 residues in the CDR3. The V end lost 5 bases, the J end lost 3 bases, and 12 bases lay between the germline ends. The DNA for the CDR3 is TGCGCCAGCAGGAGAGACGGGAACTACGAGCAGTACTTC. This gives the protein CASRRDGNYEQYF.

V and J are TRBV9 and TRBJ1-1; D might be TRBD1 (5 bases). Deletions cut 4 bases from V and 1 base from J, with 14 bases between. The CDR3 has 15 amino acids. Germline V gene lookup returns CDR1 SGDLS and CDR2 YYNGEE. CDR3 sequence: CASSPRGVRNTEAFF. CDR3 DNA: TGTGCCAGCAGCCCAAGAGGGGTACGGAACACTGAAGCTTTCTTT. Supplemented by reference TRBV9 and TRBJ1-1, the full variable domain reads DSGVTQTPKHLITATGQRVTLRCSPRSGDLSVYWYQQSLDQGLQFLIQYYNGEERAKGNILERFSAQQFPDLHSELNLSSLELGDSALYFCASSPRGVRNTEAFFGQGTRLTVV.

This clonotype has a count of ten or more. This rearrangement joins TRBV7-8 to TRBJ2-3; possible D gene TRBD1, 6 bases. The CDR3 has 16 amino acids. The germline CDR1 and CDR2 sequences are SGHVS and FQNEAQ. V lost 1 base and J 4 bases, leaving 15 bases between the germline ends. The DNA for the CDR3 is TGTGCCAGCAGCTTAGAGGGTAGGGGGATAGCAGATACGCAGTATTTT. This sequence encodes CASSLEGRGIADTQYF. Together with reference TRBV7-8 and TRBJ2-3, the CDR3 gives the full variable domain: GAGVSQSPRYKVAKRGQDVALRCDPISGHVSLFWYQQALGQGPEFLTYFQNEAQLDKSGLPSDRFFAERPEGSVSTLKIQRTQQEDSAVYLCASSLEGRGIADTQYFGPGTRLTVL.

This clonotype was detected ten times or more. The V call is TRBV6-5, the J call TRBJ2-2, with D perhaps TRBD2 (5 bases). The V gene's germline CDR1 is MNHEY and CDR2 SVGAGI. The CDR3 has 14 residues. V lost 2 bases and J 6 bases, leaving 10 bases between the germline ends. CDR3 sequence: CASSYGLRAGELFF. The CDR3 bases are TGTGCCAGCAGTTACGGACTCCGGGCCGGGGAGCTGTTTTTT.

This clonotype has a count of ten or more. The chain carries TRBV2 and TRBJ2-3; D remains ambiguous. The germline V gene has CDR1 SNHLY and CDR2 FYNNEI. CDR3 length: 15 amino acids. V was shortened by 8 bases and J by 0 bases, with 15 bases between the two germline ends. In DNA, the CDR3 is TGTGCCAGCGGGTGGAAAGGGTCTAGCACAGATACGCAGTATTTT. This codes for CASGWKGSSTDTQYF.

In its sample, this clonotype was seen many times. The CDR3 DNA reads TGCGCCAGCAGCTACGCCGGGACAGGTCGCAACGAGCAGTACTTC. Translated, it gives CASSYAGTGRNEQYF. The V gene is TRBV5-1, the J gene TRBJ2-7; TRBD1 aligns across 8 bases. CDR3 length equals 15 residues. The trim removed 3 bases at V and 5 bases at J, leaving 10 bases unmatched. The V gene's germline CDR1 is SGHRS and CDR2 YFSETQ.

Note on this clonotype: Relative to the germline gene, one junction end is altered; a read error may explain this. This chain links TRBV29-1 with TRBJ1-2, with D possibly TRBD1 on 5 matching bases. CDR3 size: 11 residues. Germline CDR1 reads SQVTM; CDR2 reads ANQGSEA. Written as DNA, the CDR3 is TGCAGCGTCCTGACAGCCTATGACTACACCTTC. This codes for CSVLTAYDYTF.

This clonotype was recorded at least ten times. The V and J genes are TRBV20-1 and TRBJ2-1; D remains ambiguous. The V end was cut by 5 bases, the J end by 5 bases, with 10 bases between. This CDR3 is built from 12 residues. Germline loops: CDR1 DFQATT, CDR2 SNEGSKA (reference sequence). CDR3 sequence: CSAEGYHNEQFF. The DNA of the CDR3 is TGCAGTGCTGAAGGTTACCACAATGAGCAGTTCTTC.

This clonotype was observed many times. The chain employs TRBV6-1 and TRBJ2-1; D perhaps matches TRBD1 (6 bases). Deletions cut 3 bases from V and 8 bases from J, with 17 bases between. Germline V gene lookup returns CDR1 MNHNS and CDR2 SASEGT. This CDR3 contains 15 residues. CDR3 sequence: CASSDKRGSRDEQFF. For the CDR3, the DNA is TGTGCCAGCAGTGACAAAAGGGGGAGCCGCGATGAGCAGTTCTTC.

At least ten counts were recorded for this clonotype. CDR3 DNA sequence: TGCGCCAGCTGGGGGGGGCCGAACACCGGGGAGCTGTTTTTT. It yields the protein CASWGGPNTGELFF. This chain joins TRBV5-1 and TRBJ2-2; D might be TRBD2 (7 bases). V was shortened by 7 bases and J by 0 bases, with 10 bases between the two germline ends. CDR1 is SGHRS, CDR2 YFSETQ, per germline. CDR3 length: 14 residues.

This clonotype was seen many times. The chain is built from TRBV28 and TRBJ2-4; 8 bases agree with TRBD1. V lost 6 bases to trimming and J lost 6 bases; unmatched junction nucleotides: 7. Germline CDR1 reads MDHEN; CDR2 reads SYDVKM. The CDR3 consists of 14 residues. DNA of the CDR3: TGTGCCAGCAGAACTACAGGGGGTGCAAACATTCAGTACTTC. It is translated as CASRTTGGANIQYF.

The table lists this clonotype with many counts. The rearrangement joins TRBV20-1 to TRBJ2-7, with 11 bases that match TRBD2. Per germline, CDR1 DFQATT and CDR2 SNEGSKA (reference sequence). The CDR3 contains 15 residues. Losses at the gene ends were 5 bases for V and 3 bases for J; bases not matched to a gene: 9. CDR3 nucleotides: TGCAGTGCTGCGAAGTTTAGCGGGAGGGACTACGAGCAGTACTTC. The encoded protein is CSAAKFSGRDYEQYF.

Many counts were recorded for this clonotype. The chain is built from TRBV5-1 and TRBJ2-2; D gene unclear. V dropped 2 bases and J dropped 4 bases, with 6 bases sitting between them. The length of the CDR3 is 13 residues. CDR1 and CDR2 from the germline V gene are SGHRS and YFSETQ. CDR3: CASSFETTGELFF. The CDR3 DNA follows: TGCGCCAGCAGCTTCGAGACCACCGGGGAGCTGTTTTTT.

This clonotype was detected many times. The chain uses TRBV29-1 and TRBJ1-4, with D uncertain. Germline CDR1 SQVTM, CDR2 ANQGSEA. V lost 0 bases, J lost 8 bases, and 16 bases lay in between. This CDR3 spans 15 amino acids. CDR3 amino acids: CSVEDQVRRREKLFF. The DNA for the CDR3 is TGCAGCGTTGAAGATCAAGTTCGCCGAAGAGAAAAACTGTTTTTT.

This clonotype was recorded many times. The chain combines TRBV18 with TRBJ1-2; D remains unclear. CDR1 is KGHSH, CDR2 LQKENI, per germline. Trimming took 2 bases from V and 1 from J, leaving 5 bases between them. This CDR3 spans 13 amino acids. The CDR3 nucleotides read TGTGCCAGCTCACCAGCGGATAACTATGGCTACACCTTC. Residues: CASSPADNYGYTF.

This clonotype was counted many times. The chain joins TRBV7-2 to TRBJ2-1; TRBD2 matches 10 bases. This CDR3 is 14 amino acids long. Trimming at V came to 3 bases and at J to 8 bases, leaving 4 bases not matched to a gene. CDR1 is SGHTA and CDR2 is FQGNSA in the germline V gene. As DNA, the CDR3 is TGTGCCAGCAGCTTTAGGACTAGCGGATATGAGCAGTTCTTC. This sequence encodes CASSFRTSGYEQFF.

This clonotype was recorded many times. The V gene is TRBV4-2, the J gene TRBJ1-1, with 7 nucleotides matching TRBD1. Germline CDR1 is LGHNA and CDR2 is YNFKEQ. This CDR3 spans 13 amino acids. With 3 bases clipped from V and 3 bases from J, the junction kept 1 base outside the gene matches. The CDR3 loop reads CASSHDRDTEAFF. The DNA of the CDR3 is TGTGCCAGCAGCCACGACAGGGACACTGAAGCTTTCTTT.

This clonotype has ten or more counts. The V and J genes are TRBV5-5 and TRBJ2-3; 10 nucleotides align to TRBD2. Germline loops: CDR1 SGHKS, CDR2 YYEKEE (reference sequence). Trimming removed 1 base from V and 1 base from J; junction bases left unmatched: 0. The CDR3 covers 15 residues. The CDR3 loop is CASSLTSGGTDTQYF. The DNA for the CDR3 is TGTGCCAGCAGCTTGACTAGCGGGGGCACAGATACGCAGTATTTT.

Sample share makes this clonotype medium-sized (0.01 to 0.1%). The J gene is TRBJ2-3, the V gene TRBV9; 11 bases agree with TRBD2. Germline lookup yields CDR1 SGDLS and CDR2 YYNGEE. The CDR3 loop spans 17 amino acids. V trimming: 4 bases; J trimming: 4 bases; junction bases outside the gene matches: 11. CDR3 sequence (DNA): TGTGCCAGCAGCCCTCGGTCGACTAGCGGGGCAGCAGATACGCAGTATTTT. As protein: CASSPRSTSGAADTQYF.

In its sample, this clonotype was seen many times. The genes are TRBV7-9 and TRBJ2-3, with 11 positions matching TRBD2. With 3 bases clipped from V and 5 bases from J, the junction kept 7 bases outside the gene matches. The CDR3 is 16 amino acids. Germline loops: CDR1 SEHNR, CDR2 FQNEAQ (reference sequence). The DNA of the CDR3 is TGTGCCAGCAGCTTTATACTAGCGGGAGTGGTAGATACGCAGTATTTT. Its protein is CASSFILAGVVDTQYF.